This is a list of T cell receptor beta chains from one sample in a study of T-cell reconstitution after alpha-beta-depleted transplantation in children. TCRdb redid the calling of the PCR reads with MiXCR, one entry per CDR3 protein. The sample holds around 490,000 distinct CDR3 sequences, roughly an eighth seen once. Sequencing was performed on PBMCs, mostly from graft donor cells, taken 180 days after TCRalphabeta/CD19-depleted stem cell transplant. Receptor source: a female patient aged 2-9 years who had a stem cell transplant for aplastic anemia, so the T cells may come from the graft donor. Each CDR3 is given with its conserved first and last residue. The D gene is left open where the match is weak. Some rows have no size entry. The others give once, few or many, or a class for an expanded clone.

-	TRBJ1-6	TRBV19	-	TGTGCCAGTAGTATGGGGGGTTATAATTCACCCCTCCACTTT	CASSMGGYNSPLHF
-	TRBJ2-3	TRBV29-1	few	TGCAGCGTTGTTGAGGATACGCAGTATTTT	CSVVEDTQYF
TRBD2	TRBJ2-3	TRBV12-3/TRBV12-4	-	TGTGCCAGCAGACAAAGTGGTTCTAGCGGGATTGACACAGATACGCAGTATTTT	CASRQSGSSGIDTDTQYF
TRBD2	TRBJ2-3	TRBV10-1	many	TGCGCCGGCCTTGACCGACTAGCGAAGCTCACAGATACGCAGTATTTT	CAGLDRLAKLTDTQYF
-	TRBJ2-1	TRBV11-2	-	TGTGCCAGCAGCTTAGTCAGGAGCAATGAGCAGTTCTTC	CASSLVRSNEQFF
-	TRBJ1-2	TRBV6-5	-	TGTGCCAGCAGTTACTCTCCGGGGATTTATGGCTACACCTTC	CASSYSPGIYGYTF
TRBD2	TRBJ2-5	TRBV7-3	-	TGTGCCAGCAGCTTAACAGGGGGACTAGCGGGCGCCCCGTGGTACTTC	CASSLTGGLAGAPWYF
TRBD2	TRBJ2-1	TRBV7-2	-	TGTGCCAGCAGCGAGAAGACTAGCGGGAGGTTGAATGAGCAGTTCTTC	CASSEKTSGRLNEQFF
TRBD1	TRBJ1-1	TRBV19	-	TGTGCCAGTAGTAGCAGGGGGCGCGGAATGAACCCTGAAGCTTTCTTT	CASSSRGRGMNPEAFF
TRBD2	TRBJ2-7	TRBV4-2	-	TGTGCCAGGAGCCCCGGGCCTAGCGGCTACGAGCAGTACTTC	CARSPGPSGYEQYF
TRBD1	TRBJ2-5	TRBV24-1	few	TGTGCCACCAGTGACCCGCTGACAGGGGGCCTTGAGACCCAGTACTTC	CATSDPLTGGLETQYF
-	TRBJ1-5	TRBV20-1	-	TGCAGTGCTAGGAAGTCCATCCATAGCAATCAGCCCCAGCATTTT	CSARKSIHSNQPQHF
TRBD1	TRBJ1-5	TRBV16	few	TGTGCCAGCAGCCAAACCAAACTAGACAGGGGGCAGCCCCAGCATTTT	CASSQTKLDRGQPQHF
-	TRBJ2-5	TRBV6-5	few	TGTGCCAGCAGTTATCCCGCGGGGAGGCAAGAGACCCAGTACTTC	CASSYPAGRQETQYF
TRBD2	TRBJ2-3	TRBV20-1	few	TGCAGTGCTAGAGAGGCGGGGGTTAGCACAGATACGCAGTATTTT	CSAREAGVSTDTQYF